This T cell receptor (beta chain) was obtained from a study of blood T cell repertoires in COVID-19. Overall study context: Samples representing acute and convalescent COVID-19 were sourced from the United States, Italy and Spain. PBMCs, B-cell-depleted T cells, or T cells provided the cDNA or gDNA that made up the material.

This clone was seen a handful of times. The protocol was immunoSEQ multiplex PCR, while the TCRdb copy is restricted to in-frame clones and leaves out a portion. The sample lists some 150,000 clones, 75% to 85% seen once, with around 5% in the top ten. Germline V gene sequence: CDR1 MNHEY, CDR2 SMNVEV (reference sequence). Trimming shortened V by 4 bases and J by 2 bases, and 21 bases separated the two germline ends. This CDR3 region has 17 residues. The clonotype comes from a woman between 50 and 59 years old with acute or convalescent COVID-19. Sequencing was done on a sample of peripheral blood. This sequence joins TRBV27 and TRBJ2-7, with D maybe TRBD2 (5 bases). In DNA, the CDR3 is TGTGCCAGCAGTTCCCTAGGGAATAGGAAGGGAGCCTACGAGCAGTACTTC. The encoded protein is CASSSLGNRKGAYEQYF.